Below, 27 T cell receptor beta chains from the same sample are listed, as sequenced in a study of beta chain features in type 1 diabetes. The entirety of the isolated RNA underwent reverse transcription, so expressed TCRB transcripts were sequenced. Data came from immunoSEQ multiplex PCR; TCRdb stores just in-frame clones and leaves some out. The sample holds about 140,000 clones, 9.5% to 10% seen once. The source material was central memory CD4+ T cells from blood. The receptors come from a middle-aged woman in good health.

CDR3 DNA sequence: TGCGCCAGCACCCGCATGGCTGGCCAAGAGACCCAGTACTTC. It codes for CASTRMAGQETQYF. The chain combines TRBV5-1 with TRBJ2-5; D unclear. Trimming pared 6 bases from V and 1 base from J, leaving 13 bases between. The germline V gene has CDR1 SGHRS and CDR2 YFSETQ. The CDR3 contains 14 residues.

This clone came up a few times. The rearrangement links TRBV6-1 to TRBJ2-3, with D possibly being TRBD1 (6 bases). Between the trimmed V and J ends, which lost 7 bases and 0 bases, there was a span of 11 bases. This CDR3 is built from 14 residues. Germline CDR1 MNHNS, CDR2 SASEGT. The CDR3 sequence: CASKAGTSTDTQYF. The CDR3, as DNA: TGTGCCAGCAAAGCAGGGACAAGCACAGATACGCAGTATTTT.

This clone was seen a few times. This chain joins TRBV19 and TRBJ1-5; no definite D call. V gave up 5 bases and J gave up 2 bases, with 13 bases separating them. The V gene's germline CDR1 is LNHDA and CDR2 SQIVND (reference sequence). The CDR3 is 15 residues long. The CDR3 DNA reads as TGTGCCAGTAGTCCCCTCTTCGGGGGCAATCAGCCCCAGCATTTT. Translated: CASSPLFGGNQPQHF.

This clone was detected many times. The J gene is TRBJ2-5, the V gene TRBV15; the D gene is possibly TRBD1 (6 bases). Germline-derived CDR1 and CDR2 are LNHNV and YYDKDF (reference sequence). The CDR3 consists of 15 residues. Trimming took 0 bases from V and 4 from J, leaving 12 bases between them. The CDR3 coding sequence is TGTGCCACCAGCAGAGATATGTGGGGGCCAGAGACCCAGTACTTC. It is translated as CATSRDMWGPETQYF. Together with reference TRBV15 and TRBJ2-5, the CDR3 gives the full variable domain: DAMVIQNPRYQVTQFGKPVTLSCSQTLNHNVMYWYQQKSSQAPKLLFHYYDKDFNNEADTPDNFQSRRPNTSFCFLDIRSPGLGDTAMYLCATSRDMWGPETQYFGPGTRLLVL.

The chain uses TRBV6-5 and TRBJ1-2; D call uncertain. The CDR3 runs to 15 residues. The germline V gene encodes CDR1 MNHEY and CDR2 SVGAGI. V was pared by 6 bases and J by 2 bases, with 16 bases between. The CDR3 sequence is CASSANTGGNYGYTF. In DNA form, the CDR3 reads TGTGCCAGCAGCGCTAACACTGGCGGGAACTATGGCTACACCTTC.

This clone came up a few times. The chain carries TRBV5-1 and TRBJ1-1; TRBD1 is a possible D gene (6 bases). The CDR3 has 14 residues. The germline gives CDR1 SGHRS, CDR2 YFSETQ. V lost 0 bases and J 8 bases, leaving 14 bases between the germline ends. Here the CDR3 reads CASSLEGGDLEAFF. The CDR3 region has the DNA TGCGCCAGCAGCTTGGAAGGGGGGGACCTAGAAGCTTTCTTT. Based on the CDR3 plus reference TRBV5-1 and TRBJ1-1, the full variable domain is KAGVTQTPRYLIKTRGQQVTLSCSPISGHRSVSWYQQTPGQGLQFLFEYFSETQRNKGNFPGRFSGRQFSNSRSEMNVSTLELGDSALYLCASSLEGGDLEAFFGQGTRLTVV.

The chain carries TRBV11-2 and TRBJ2-7; 9 nucleotides line up with TRBD1. Germline assignment: CDR1 SGHAT and CDR2 FQNNGV. V shed 3 bases, J shed 1 base, and the junction held 1 base outside the gene matches. The CDR3 has 14 amino acids. CDR3 bases: TGTGCCAGCAGCTTCGGGACAGGGTCCTACGAGCAGTACTTC. Translation: CASSFGTGSYEQYF.

This clone has a handful of counts. The chain employs TRBV15 and TRBJ1-5, with no clear D. CDR1 LNHNV and CDR2 YYDKDF come from the germline V gene (reference sequence). The CDR3 runs 15 residues. V gave up 0 bases and J gave up 3 bases, with 9 bases separating them. CDR3 region: CATSRDPGSNQPQHF. CDR3 sequence (DNA): TGTGCCACCAGCAGAGATCCGGGATCCAATCAGCCCCAGCATTTT.

This clone appeared a few times. The chain recombines TRBV11-2 with TRBJ1-1; perhaps TRBD1 as D (5 bases). This CDR3 comprises 14 residues. Germline values: CDR1 SGHAT, CDR2 FQNNGV. Trimming shortened V by 5 bases and J by 6 bases, and 16 bases separated the two germline ends. CDR3 protein: CASSRVQGRAEAFF. The CDR3 DNA follows: TGTGCCAGCAGCCGGGTCCAGGGAAGAGCTGAAGCTTTCTTT.

The rearrangement uses TRBV29-1 and TRBJ2-7; D perhaps matches TRBD2 (6 bases). Trimming shortened V by 4 bases and J by 3 bases, and 7 bases separated the two germline ends. CDR1 and CDR2 (germline): SQVTM, ANQGSEA. This CDR3 is built from 11 residues. DNA of the CDR3: TGCAGCGTTGGGGGACTCTACGAGCAGTACTTC. Encoded protein: CSVGGLYEQYF.

This clone was counted a few times. The chain uses TRBV6-1 and TRBJ2-1, with D perhaps TRBD1 (7 bases). This CDR3 comprises 15 residues. The V end lost 2 bases, the J end lost 6 bases, and 14 bases lay between the germline ends. Germline CDR1 reads MNHNS; CDR2 reads SASEGT. The CDR3, as DNA: TGTGCCAGCAGTGAAAGACAGGGAGGTTTCAATGAGCAGTTCTTC. Translated, it gives CASSERQGGFNEQFF.

This clone turned up a few times. The chain employs TRBV5-1 and TRBJ1-2; perhaps TRBD1 as D (5 bases). This CDR3 region has 16 residues. Trimming removed 4 bases from V and 4 bases from J, with 20 bases in between. Germline V gene data show CDR1 as SGHRS and CDR2 as YFSETQ. The CDR3 is CASSVGGDGSSYGYTF. The CDR3 DNA reads TGCGCCAGCAGCGTAGGAGGGGACGGTAGTAGCTATGGCTACACCTTC. Full variable domain (outside the CDR3, taken from reference TRBV5-1 and TRBJ1-2): KAGVTQTPRYLIKTRGQQVTLSCSPISGHRSVSWYQQTPGQGLQFLFEYFSETQRNKGNFPGRFSGRQFSNSRSEMNVSTLELGDSALYLCASSVGGDGSSYGYTFGSGTRLTVV.

The table lists this clone with a few counts. The rearrangement links TRBV6-1 to TRBJ2-5; 9 bases agree with TRBD1. V trimming: 4 bases; J trimming: 3 bases; junction bases outside the gene matches: 6. This CDR3 has 15 residues. Germline V lookup: CDR1 MNHNS, CDR2 SASEGT. In DNA form, the CDR3 reads TGTGCCAGCAGTGGTGAGGGACAGGGTGAAGAGACCCAGTACTTC. This sequence encodes CASSGEGQGEETQYF.

There are a few counts of this clone. This rearrangement joins TRBV6-5 to TRBJ1-2, with TRBD1 matching 9 bases. This CDR3 has 14 amino acids. The V gene's germline CDR1 is MNHEY and CDR2 SVGAGI. Germline trimming cut 5 bases from V and 4 bases from J; bases unmatched to any gene: 5. For the CDR3, the DNA is TGTGCCAGCAGTCCTATGGACAGGGGCTATGGCTACACCTTC. It is translated as CASSPMDRGYGYTF.

The CDR3 sequence is CASAGKGTGTQYF. In DNA, the CDR3 is TGTGCCAGCGCAGGGAAGGGGACAGGGACGCAGTATTTT. The V and J genes are TRBV5-6 and TRBJ2-3; TRBD1 matches 9 bases. V was clipped by 7 bases and J by 9 bases; unmatched bases: 9. The germline V gene encodes CDR1 SGHDT and CDR2 YYEEEE. This CDR3 comprises 13 residues. Full variable domain (outside the CDR3, taken from reference TRBV5-6 and TRBJ2-3): DAGVTQSPTHLIKTRGQQVTLRCSPKSGHDTVSWYQQALGQGPQFIFQYYEEEERQRGNFPDRFSGHQFPNYSSELNVNALLLGDSALYLCASAGKGTGTQYFGPGTRLTVL.

This clone appeared a few times. V is TRBV10-3 and J is TRBJ1-1; TRBD1 matches at 9 bases. Germline V lookup: CDR1 ENHRY, CDR2 SYGVKD. The V gene end was trimmed by 9 bases and the J gene end by 3 bases; junction bases not matched to a gene: 8. CDR3 size: 14 residues. The CDR3 DNA reads TGTGCCATATCCCTACAGGGGGCGGACACTGAAGCTTTCTTT. Amino acid sequence: CAISLQGADTEAFF.

This chain connects TRBV6-1 to TRBJ2-3; the D is unclear. V was trimmed by 8 bases and J by 3 bases, leaving 15 bases between them. This CDR3 has 14 residues. The germline gives CDR1 MNHNS, CDR2 SASEGT. In DNA, the CDR3 is TGTGCCAGCTGGCCCTCCGGAGCGACAGATACGCAGTATTTT. Protein sequence: CASWPSGATDTQYF.

The chain combines TRBV19 with TRBJ2-7; 7 positions match TRBD1. V dropped 6 bases and J dropped 7; count of bases not matched to a gene: 6. The CDR3 totals 12 residues. The germline gives CDR1 LNHDA, CDR2 SQIVND (reference sequence). The CDR3 region has the DNA TGTGCCAGTAGCCTCAGGGGGAGTGAGCAGTACTTC. Amino acids: CASSLRGSEQYF. The variable domain in full, completed from reference TRBV19 and TRBJ2-7, reads DGGITQSPKYLFRKEGQNVTLSCEQNLNHDAMYWYRQDPGQGLRLIYYSQIVNDFQKGDIAEGYSVSREKKESFPLTVTSAQKNPTAFYLCASSLRGSEQYFGPGTRLTVT.

The sample holds a few counts of this clone. The chain has TRBV6-5 and TRBJ2-5; maybe TRBD2 (6 bases). The CDR3 runs to 14 residues. Trimming stripped 6 bases from V and 7 bases from J, with 18 bases between. From germline, CDR1 is MNHEY and CDR2 SVGAGI. CDR3 in DNA: TGTGCCAGCAGCTTCATGACTAGTCGTCCGACCCAGTACTTC. It specifies CASSFMTSRPTQYF.

The chain combines TRBV4-2 with TRBJ2-1; D possibly corresponds to TRBD2 (6 bases). CDR3 size: 15 residues. Germline V gene data show CDR1 as LGHNA and CDR2 as YNFKEQ. The V end lost 0 bases, the J end lost 8 bases, and 14 bases lay between the germline ends. CDR3 residues: CASSQESRPSDEQFF. The CDR3 DNA reads as TGTGCCAGCAGCCAAGAGTCGAGGCCTAGCGATGAGCAGTTCTTC.

The chain uses TRBV6-6 and TRBJ2-5; D remains unclear. Trimming pared 2 bases from V and 1 base from J, leaving 5 bases between. The CDR3 has 13 residues. The germline gives CDR1 MNHNY, CDR2 SVGAGI (reference sequence). CDR3 in DNA: TGTGCCAGCAGTTACGGCCTCCAAGAGACCCAGTACTTC. The encoded protein is CASSYGLQETQYF.

V and J are TRBV7-2 and TRBJ2-5, with 10 nucleotides matching TRBD2. CDR3 length equals 16 residues. The germline gives CDR1 SGHTA, CDR2 FQGNSA. V was pared by 5 bases and J by 5 bases, with 11 bases of the junction left unmatched. CDR3 nucleotides: TGTGCCAGCAGCCCGGGAAGCGGGGGGGAGTTGGAGACCCAGTACTTC. Its protein is CASSPGSGGELETQYF.

This clone turned up a few times. The chain carries TRBV2 and TRBJ2-3, with a weak D call TRBD1 (7 bases). CDR1 and CDR2 from the germline V gene are SNHLY and FYNNEI. V shed 6 bases and J shed 5 bases, with 18 bases lying between them. CDR3 length equals 15 residues. The CDR3: CASRVGGGSGDTQYF. CDR3 bases: TGTGCCAGCAGAGTTGGAGGGGGCTCCGGAGATACGCAGTATTTT.

This chain joins TRBV18 and TRBJ1-1; perhaps TRBD1 as D (6 bases). Per the germline V gene, CDR1 is KGHSH and CDR2 is LQKENI. This CDR3 has 13 residues. V lost 4 bases and J lost 3, with 9 bases in between. CDR3 nucleotide sequence: TGTGCCAGCTCACGGGCAGGGGACACTGAAGCTTTCTTT. It codes for CASSRAGDTEAFF.

The CDR3 sequence: CASSLVDSASSSYNSPLHF. CDR3 sequence (DNA): TGTGCCAGCAGCTTAGTGGACAGTGCCTCAAGCTCCTATAATTCACCCCTCCACTTT. The chain uses TRBV7-8 and TRBJ1-6; D may be TRBD1 (6 bases). V was pared by 1 base and J by 0 bases, with 16 bases between. The CDR3 is 19 amino acids. From germline, CDR1 is SGHVS and CDR2 FQNEAQ.

This clone was observed a few times. One end of the junction varies from germline; a read error may be responsible. This chain uses TRBV4-1 with TRBJ1-5; no definite D call. Germline loops: CDR1 MGHRA, CDR2 YSYEKL. The CDR3 has 15 amino acids. CDR3 region: CASSPQINSNQPQRF. The CDR3 DNA follows: TGCGCCAGCAGCCCGCAGATTAATAGCAATCAGCCCCAGCGTTTT.

In DNA, the CDR3 is TGTGCCAGCAGCCCGCATGAGACAGCCACCTACGAGCAGTACTTC. Translation gives CASSPHETATYEQYF. The chain couples TRBV7-2 to TRBJ2-7, with a weak D call TRBD1 (5 bases). The CDR3 covers 15 residues. The V and J ends lost 5 bases and 2 bases respectively, with 16 bases between them. CDR1 is SGHTA and CDR2 is FQGNSA in the germline V gene.